These 9 T cell receptor beta chains were all obtained from the same sample, sequenced in a study of T-cell reconstitution after alpha-beta-depleted transplantation in children. For TCRbeta, the library was prepared with unique molecular identifiers. Using its own MiXCR run on the PCR reads, TCRdb lists one record per CDR3 protein. The sample consists of hundreds of thousands of distinct CDR3 sequences, approximately 12% of them appearing once. Sample: PBMCs, mostly from graft donor cells, taken 360 days after TCRalphabeta/CD19-depleted stem cell transplant. These receptors came from a male patient under 18 who had a stem cell transplant for acute myeloid leukemia, so the T cells may come from the graft donor.

This clonotype was counted between two and nine times. The rearrangement links TRBV20-1 to TRBJ1-5; D gene unclear. Trimming took 0 bases from V and 4 from J, leaving 7 bases between them. CDR3 length: 13 residues. Germline assignment: CDR1 DFQATT and CDR2 SNEGSKA (reference sequence). The CDR3 here is CSARDLRNQPQHF. CDR3 DNA sequence: TGCAGTGCTAGAGATCTTCGGAATCAGCCCCAGCATTTT.

CDR3 DNA: TGCAGTGGGGGTGGGGCTGGAGATACGCAGTATTTT. Its translation: CSGGGAGDTQYF. This chain uses TRBV20-1 with TRBJ2-3; D possibly corresponds to TRBD1 (5 bases). There are 12 residues in the CDR3. V was cut by 7 bases and J by 5 bases, with 13 bases left in between. Germline-derived CDR1 and CDR2 are DFQATT and SNEGSKA (reference sequence).

This clonotype was counted many times. V is TRBV20-1 and J is TRBJ2-5, with unresolved D. CDR1 is DFQATT and CDR2 is SNEGSKA in the germline V gene (reference sequence). The CDR3 covers 11 residues. The CDR3 coding sequence is TGCAGCGCCAGGCCCGAAGAGACCCAGTACTTC. Translated: CSARPEETQYF.

This clonotype showed up many times. The chain has TRBV25-1 and TRBJ1-3, with 7 nucleotides matching TRBD1. The J segment lost 0 bases and the V segment lost 5 bases, leaving 7 bases of the junction unmatched. Germline V gives CDR1 MGHDK, CDR2 SYGVNS. This CDR3 is 16 amino acids long. Written as DNA, the CDR3 is TGTGCCAGCAGTTCTCGGACAGGCCCCTCTGGAAACACCATATATTTT. It specifies CASSSRTGPSGNTIYF.

The chain employs TRBV29-1 and TRBJ2-1, with 10 bases that match TRBD1. CDR3 length: 14 residues. Germline trimming cut 7 bases from V and 5 bases from J; bases unmatched to any gene: 8. Germline loops: CDR1 SQVTM, CDR2 ANQGSEA. CDR3 sequence (DNA): TGCAGCGGCCCGGCCGGGACAGGGGACAATGAGCAGTTCTTC. The encoded protein is CSGPAGTGDNEQFF.

This chain uses TRBV7-3 with TRBJ1-6, with D possibly TRBD1 on 6 matching bases. The V and J ends lost 5 bases and 8 bases respectively, with 10 bases between them. The CDR3 is made up of 13 amino acids. The germline V gene has CDR1 SGHTA and CDR2 FQGTGA. CDR3 protein: CASSPHRDSPLHF. The CDR3 bases are TGTGCCAGCAGCCCACACAGGGATTCACCCCTCCACTTT.

This clonotype has more than one count but fewer than ten. This chain links TRBV7-2 with TRBJ1-2; 9 bases match TRBD1. V was clipped by 8 bases and J by 5 bases; unmatched bases: 9. This CDR3 contains 14 residues. Germline loops: CDR1 SGHTA, CDR2 FQGNSA. The CDR3 DNA is TGTGCCAGCGGAACCCGGGACAGGGATTATGGCTACACCTTC. Residues: CASGTRDRDYGYTF.

This clonotype was seen ten or more times. This chain connects TRBV28 to TRBJ1-5; D unresolved. Germline loops: CDR1 MDHEN, CDR2 SYDVKM. There are 18 residues in the CDR3. The V gene lost 3 bases and the J gene lost 1 base, with 19 bases spanning the gap. CDR3 nucleotides: TGTGCCAGCAGTTTCCGCATTGAATTAGACGGAAGCAATCAGCCCCAGCATTTT. This translates into CASSFRIELDGSNQPQHF.

The table lists this clonotype with many counts. This chain joins TRBV3-1 and TRBJ2-1; D remains ambiguous. Germline loops: CDR1 LGHDT, CDR2 YNNKEL (reference sequence). This CDR3 contains 14 residues. Trimming cost V 7 bases and J 9 bases, with 19 bases left between them. CDR3 loop: CASNIMDHDGEQFF. CDR3 DNA: TGTGCCAGCAATATAATGGACCATGACGGTGAGCAGTTCTTC.